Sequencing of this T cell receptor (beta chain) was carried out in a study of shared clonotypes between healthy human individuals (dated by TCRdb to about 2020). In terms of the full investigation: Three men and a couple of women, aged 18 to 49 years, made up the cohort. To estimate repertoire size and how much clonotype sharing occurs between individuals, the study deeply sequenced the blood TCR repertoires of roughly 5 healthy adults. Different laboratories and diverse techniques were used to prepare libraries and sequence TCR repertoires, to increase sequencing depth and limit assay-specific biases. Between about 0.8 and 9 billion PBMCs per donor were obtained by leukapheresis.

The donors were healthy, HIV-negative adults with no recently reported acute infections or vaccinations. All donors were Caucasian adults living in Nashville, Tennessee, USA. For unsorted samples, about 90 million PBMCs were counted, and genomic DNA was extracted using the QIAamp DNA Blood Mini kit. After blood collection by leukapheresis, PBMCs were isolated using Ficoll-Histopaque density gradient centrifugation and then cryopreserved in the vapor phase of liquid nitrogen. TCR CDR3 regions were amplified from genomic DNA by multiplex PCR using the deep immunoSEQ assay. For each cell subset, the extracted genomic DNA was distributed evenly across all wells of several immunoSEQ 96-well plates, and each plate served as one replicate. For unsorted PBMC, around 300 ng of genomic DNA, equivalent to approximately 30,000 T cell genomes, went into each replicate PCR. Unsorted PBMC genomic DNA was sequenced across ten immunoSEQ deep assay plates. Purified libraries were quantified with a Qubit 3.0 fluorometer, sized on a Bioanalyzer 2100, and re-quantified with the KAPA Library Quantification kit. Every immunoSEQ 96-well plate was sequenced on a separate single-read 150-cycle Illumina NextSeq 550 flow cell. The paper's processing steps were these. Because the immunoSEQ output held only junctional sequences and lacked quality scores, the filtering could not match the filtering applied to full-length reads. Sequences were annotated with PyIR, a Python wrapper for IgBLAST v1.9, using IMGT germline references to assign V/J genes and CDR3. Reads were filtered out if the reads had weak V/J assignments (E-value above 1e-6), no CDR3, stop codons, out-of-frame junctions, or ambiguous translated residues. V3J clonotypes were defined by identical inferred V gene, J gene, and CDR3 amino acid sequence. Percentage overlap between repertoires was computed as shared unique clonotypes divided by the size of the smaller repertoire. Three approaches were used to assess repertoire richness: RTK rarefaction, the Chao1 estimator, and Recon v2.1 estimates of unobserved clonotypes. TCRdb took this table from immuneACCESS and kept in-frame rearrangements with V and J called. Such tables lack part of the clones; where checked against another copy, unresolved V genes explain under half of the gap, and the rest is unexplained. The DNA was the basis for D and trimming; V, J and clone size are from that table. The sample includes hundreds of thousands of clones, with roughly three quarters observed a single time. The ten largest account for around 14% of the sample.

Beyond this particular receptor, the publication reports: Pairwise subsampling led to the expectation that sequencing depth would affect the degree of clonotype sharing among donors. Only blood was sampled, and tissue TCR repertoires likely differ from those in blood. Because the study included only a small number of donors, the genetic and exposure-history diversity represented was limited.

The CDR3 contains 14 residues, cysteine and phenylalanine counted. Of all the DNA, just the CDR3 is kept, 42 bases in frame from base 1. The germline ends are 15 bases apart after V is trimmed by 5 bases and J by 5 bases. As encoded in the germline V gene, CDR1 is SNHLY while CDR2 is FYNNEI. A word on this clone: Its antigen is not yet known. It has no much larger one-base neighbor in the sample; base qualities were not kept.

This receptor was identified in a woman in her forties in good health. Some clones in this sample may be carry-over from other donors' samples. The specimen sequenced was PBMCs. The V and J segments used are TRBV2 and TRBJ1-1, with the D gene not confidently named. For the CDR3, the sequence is CASSWGTEWTEAFF. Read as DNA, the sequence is TGTGCCAGCAGTTGGGGTACAGAATGGACTGAAGCTTTCTTT.